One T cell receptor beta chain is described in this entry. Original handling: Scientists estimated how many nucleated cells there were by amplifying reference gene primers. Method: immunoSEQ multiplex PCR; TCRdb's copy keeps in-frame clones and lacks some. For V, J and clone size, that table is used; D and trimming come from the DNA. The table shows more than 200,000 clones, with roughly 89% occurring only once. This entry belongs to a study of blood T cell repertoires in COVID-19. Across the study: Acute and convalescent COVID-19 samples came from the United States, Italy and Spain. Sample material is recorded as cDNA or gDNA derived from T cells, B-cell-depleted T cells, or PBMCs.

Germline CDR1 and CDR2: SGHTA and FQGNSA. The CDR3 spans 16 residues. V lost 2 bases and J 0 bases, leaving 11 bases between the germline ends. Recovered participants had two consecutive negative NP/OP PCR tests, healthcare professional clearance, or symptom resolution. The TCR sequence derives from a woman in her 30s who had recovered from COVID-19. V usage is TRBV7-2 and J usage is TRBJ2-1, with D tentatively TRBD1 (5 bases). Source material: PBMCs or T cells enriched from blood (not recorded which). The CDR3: CASSLNHGHSYNEQFF. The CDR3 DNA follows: TGTGCCAGCAGCTTAAATCACGGACACTCCTACAATGAGCAGTTCTTC.